This T cell receptor (beta chain) was sequenced during a study of blood T cell repertoires in COVID-19. Study-wide background: The samples span acute and convalescent COVID-19 from the United States, Italy and Spain.

Germline lookup yields CDR1 MNHEY and CDR2 SVGEGT. The CDR3 loop spans 14 amino acids. With V trimmed by 5 bases and J by 1 base, 4 bases remained unmatched. The table came from immunoSEQ multiplex PCR; TCRdb's copy has only in-frame clones and leaves some out. Altogether under 250,000 clones are present, about 88% being singletons, with the ten largest covering approximately 7.2%. The sequenced material came from peripheral blood. The chain has TRBV6-2 or TRBV6-3 and TRBJ1-1; TRBD1 agrees at 7 bases. The sequence derives from a woman in her 70s with active or convalescent COVID-19. The CDR3 loop is CASSTGVGNTEAFF. Written as DNA, the CDR3 is TGTGCCAGCAGTACAGGGGTGGGGAACACTGAAGCTTTCTTT.